This T cell receptor beta chain comes out of a study of control samples from healthy donors and cancer patients. Clones were sequenced by immunoSEQ multiplex PCR, and TCRdb holds only the in-frame ones, with some missing. The data show about 140,000 clones, roughly 94% seen once. V was pared by 6 bases and J by 5 bases, with 7 bases of the junction left unmatched. This CDR3 is built from 15 residues. From germline, CDR1 is MNHEY and CDR2 SMNVEV (reference sequence). The source of this sequence is a man aged 35 to 55 in good health. Sample: blood. The chain joins TRBV27 to TRBJ1-5; 10 bases map to TRBD1. CDR3 protein: CASSLGTGDYQPQHF. CDR3 coding DNA: TGTGCCAGCAGCCTTGGGACAGGGGATTATCAGCCCCAGCATTTT.